These 15 T cell receptor beta chains came from one sample sequenced in a study of monozygotic twins with inflammatory bowel disease. TCRdb reprocessed the 5' RACE reads and reports one entry per CDR3 protein, with no DNA. This sample's table reports around 450,000 distinct CDR3 sequences. Input material: blood. All receptors derive from a human donor with ulcerative colitis or Crohn's disease, or a healthy co-twin of an affected twin (not recorded which).

The V and J genes are TRBV29-1 and TRBJ1-3; TCRdb calls TRBD1, which cannot be checked without DNA. This CDR3 contains 13 residues. Germline V lookup: CDR1 SQVTM, CDR2 ANQGSEA. This CDR3 is CSAMTGAGNTIYF.

This chain joins TRBV20-1 and TRBJ2-1. This CDR3 is 14 amino acids long. Germline CDR1 and CDR2: DFQATT and SNEGSKA (reference sequence). The CDR3 is CSANGGSSYNEQFF.

The chain recombines TRBV7-9 with TRBJ1-1. Germline assignment: CDR1 SEHNR and CDR2 FQNEAQ (reference sequence). The CDR3 sequence is 14 residues long. The CDR3 spells CASTPREGGTEAFF. Full variable domain (outside the CDR3, taken from reference TRBV7-9 and TRBJ1-1): DTGVSQNPRHKITKRGQNVTFRCDPISEHNRLYWYRQTLGQGPEFLTYFQNEAQLEKSRLLSDRFSAERPKGSFSTLEIQRTEQGDSAMYLCASTPREGGTEAFFGQGTRLTVV.

This chain joins TRBV30 and TRBJ2-7. CDR3 size: 11 residues. Germline CDR1 is GTSNPN and CDR2 is SVGIG (reference sequence). The CDR3 loop reads CAWSGVGEQYF. The full variable domain, its missing parts supplied by reference TRBV30 and TRBJ2-7, is SQTIHQWPATLVQPVGSPLSLECTVEGTSNPNLYWYRQAAGRGLQLLFYSVGIGQISSEVPQNLSASRPQDRQFILSSKKLLLSDSGFYLCAWSGVGEQYFGPGTRLTVT.

This chain connects TRBV18 to TRBJ2-1; the D gene TCRdb calls, TRBD1, cannot be checked with no DNA. The CDR3 runs to 14 residues. Germline V gives CDR1 KGHSH, CDR2 LQKENI. This chain's CDR3 is CASSVKQSWTEQFF.

The rearrangement uses TRBV20-1 and TRBJ2-3; the TRBD1 assignment by TCRdb is unverifiable without DNA. The CDR3 is 14 residues long. Germline loops: CDR1 DFQATT, CDR2 SNEGSKA (reference sequence). The CDR3: CSAPPGTSADTQYF.

The rearrangement uses TRBV29-1 and TRBJ2-7; as DNA is missing, the TRBD1 call by TCRdb cannot be tested. Per the germline V gene, CDR1 is SQVTM and CDR2 is ANQGSEA. This CDR3 has 16 residues. CDR3 sequence: CSVRPGAGGSSYEQYF.

CDR3 sequence: CASRGVVLNEQFF. V usage is TRBV6-2 or TRBV6-3 and J usage is TRBJ2-1; TCRdb designates TRBD1, a call that cannot be tested without DNA. Germline-derived CDR1 and CDR2 are MNHEY and SVGEGT. CDR3 length: 13 amino acids.

The chain recombines TRBV7-9 with TRBJ1-6; TCRdb calls TRBD1, which cannot be checked without DNA. The CDR3 length is 15 residues. Germline V CDR1 and CDR2: SEHNR, FQNEAQ (reference sequence). The CDR3 is CASSRSGTGESPLHF.

The rearrangement links TRBV4-3 to TRBJ1-6; checking the TCRdb D call of TRBD1 is not possible without DNA. Looked up from germline, CDR1 is LGHNA and CDR2 is YSLEER. This CDR3 region has 15 residues. The CDR3 loop is CASSQGAQGDSPLHF.

The V and J genes are TRBV7-2 and TRBJ2-2; absent DNA, TCRdb's TRBD2 call cannot be checked. Germline loops: CDR1 SGHTA, CDR2 FQGNSA. The CDR3 is 15 amino acids. Here the CDR3 reads CASSLSEGLDGELFF.

The chain employs TRBV5-1 and TRBJ2-2; TCRdb's D gene call, TRBD2, goes unchecked for lack of DNA. The CDR3 consists of 16 residues. CDR1 and CDR2 from the germline V gene are SGHRS and YFSETQ. The CDR3 loop reads CASSFPAGEGNGELFF.

The chain has TRBV12-3 or TRBV12-4 and TRBJ2-7; as DNA is missing, the TRBD1 call by TCRdb cannot be tested. This CDR3 has 16 amino acids. The CDR3 sequence: CASSQGATGPSYEQYF.

The CDR3 loop reads CASSLGSTSGDTQYF. The chain is built from TRBV5-1 and TRBJ2-3; absent DNA, TCRdb's TRBD1 call cannot be checked. This CDR3 has 15 amino acids. CDR1 is SGHRS and CDR2 is YFSETQ in the germline V gene.

The chain carries TRBV28 and TRBJ2-5; checking the TCRdb D call of TRBD1 is not possible without DNA. CDR1 is MDHEN, CDR2 SYDVKM, per germline. This CDR3 contains 15 residues. The CDR3 region is CANSRRGGVGETQYF.